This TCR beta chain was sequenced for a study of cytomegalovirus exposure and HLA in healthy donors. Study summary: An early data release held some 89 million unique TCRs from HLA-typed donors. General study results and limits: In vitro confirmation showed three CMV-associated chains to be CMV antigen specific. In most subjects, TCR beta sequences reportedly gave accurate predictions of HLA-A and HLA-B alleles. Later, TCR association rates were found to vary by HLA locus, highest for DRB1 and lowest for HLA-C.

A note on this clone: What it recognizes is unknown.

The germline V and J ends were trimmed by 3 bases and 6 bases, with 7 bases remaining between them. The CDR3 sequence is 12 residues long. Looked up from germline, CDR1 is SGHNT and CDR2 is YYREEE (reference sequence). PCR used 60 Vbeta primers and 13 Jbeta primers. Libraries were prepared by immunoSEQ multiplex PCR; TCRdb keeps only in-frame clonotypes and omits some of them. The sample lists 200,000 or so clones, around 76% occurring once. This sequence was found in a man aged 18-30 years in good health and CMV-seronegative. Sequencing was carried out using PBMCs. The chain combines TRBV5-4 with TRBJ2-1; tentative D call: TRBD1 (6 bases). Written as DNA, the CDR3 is TGTGCCAGCAGCTGGGACACCAATGAGCAGTTCTTC. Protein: CASSWDTNEQFF.